Only a few counts were recorded for the clone carrying this T cell receptor (beta chain). Its target is unknown. This sample is part of a study of T cells after yellow fever vaccination. Germline CDR1 reads SEHNR; CDR2 reads FQNEAQ (reference sequence). CDR3 size: 16 residues. V trimming: 5 bases; J trimming: 2 bases; junction bases outside the gene matches: 10. TCRdb reanalysed the 5' RACE reads using MiXCR and keeps one entry per CDR3 protein. The sample holds 600,000 to 750,000 distinct CDR3 sequences, around an eighth seen once. Findings and limits, study-wide: Re-detected after boosting: most primary clones, more than 95% of CD4 and 80% to 90% of CD8.

The chain recombines TRBV7-9 with TRBJ2-3; 7 nucleotides line up with TRBD1. The sample in question was PBMCs, obtained on the day of the yellow fever booster vaccination. This TCR derives from a man aged 25-45 years who received the YFV17D yellow fever vaccine. The CDR3 here is CASSPDRAIVTDTQYF. In nucleotides, the CDR3 is TGTGCCAGCAGCCCAGACAGGGCCATCGTCACAGATACGCAGTATTTT.